This T cell receptor (beta chain) derives from a study of T cell responses to AZD1222 COVID-19 vaccine. The germline V gene has CDR1 SEHNR and CDR2 FQNEAQ (reference sequence). The length of the CDR3 is 13 residues. V shed 5 bases and J 7 bases; nucleotides not matched to a gene: 4. Sequencing was performed with immunoSEQ multiplex PCR; in TCRdb, only in-frame clones are kept and a portion is missing. The repertoire holds approximately 110,000 clones, with about 94% as singletons. This sequence joins TRBV7-9 and TRBJ1-2; 10 bases are shared with TRBD1. Sequences were derived from peripheral blood, sampled on day 0 of AZD1222 vaccination. This TCR was recovered from an adult in good health. This CDR3 reads CASSTGTGVGYTF. CDR3 nucleotides: TGTGCCAGCAGCACGGGGACAGGGGTTGGCTACACCTTC. Based on the CDR3 plus reference TRBV7-9 and TRBJ1-2, the full variable domain is DTGVSQNPRHKITKRGQNVTFRCDPISEHNRLYWYRQTLGQGPEFLTYFQNEAQLEKSRLLSDRFSAERPKGSFSTLEIQRTEQGDSAMYLCASSTGTGVGYTFGSGTRLTVV.